These 17 T cell receptor beta chains originate from one sample sequenced in a study of tumor and adjacent non-tumor tissue in lung cancer. RNA was extracted from bulk tissue without any cell sorting. Distant lung tissue was collected more than 3 cm away from the tumor edge. TCRbeta libraries were built with three rounds of nested PCR, modified from ARM-PCR. Via MiXCR, TCRdb re-called the multiplex PCR reads, giving one row per CDR3 protein. In the table there are 40,000 to 60,000 distinct CDR3 sequences, around 59% of which are singletons. Source material: distant non-tumor lung tissue. These receptors came from an older woman with non-small cell lung cancer.

Only one count was recorded for this clonotype. The CDR3, as DNA: TGTGCCAGCGACGGACAGAACTATTACGAGGGGTACTTC. This translates into CASDGQNYYEGYF. The rearrangement joins TRBV6-2 or TRBV6-3 to TRBJ2-7, with TRBD1 as a possible D gene (6 bases). Germline V gene data show CDR1 as MNHEY and CDR2 as SVGEGT. The CDR3 is 13 amino acids. With 8 bases removed from V and 12 bases from J, the gap between germline ends came to 23 bases.

This clonotype was seen a handful of times. At one end the junction does not follow the germline gene, possibly because of a read error. The rearrangement joins TRBV11-1 to TRBJ1-3; D is undetermined. There are 14 residues in the CDR3. The germline V gene encodes CDR1 SGHAT and CDR2 FQDESV (reference sequence). Here the CDR3 DNA reads TGTGCCAGTAGCTTATCGATCTCTGGAAACACCATCCATTTT. It is translated as CASSLSISGNTIHF.

This sequence joins TRBV10-2 and TRBJ2-3; 8 bases match TRBD2. This CDR3 has 15 amino acids. Germline V gives CDR1 WSHSY, CDR2 SAAADI. V was clipped by 7 bases and J by 2 bases; unmatched bases: 8. The CDR3 is CASNGTGGVTDTQYF. DNA for the CDR3: TGCGCCAGCAATGGGACGGGAGGGGTCACAGATACGCAGTATTTT.

As for this clonotype: Germline and junction disagree at one end, which may indicate a read error. This chain links TRBV10-2 with TRBJ1-1; D uncertain. This CDR3 has 15 residues. Germline V gene data show CDR1 as WSHSY and CDR2 as SAAADI. The CDR3 spells CAGSEWITLNTEALF. In DNA, the CDR3 is TGCGCCGGCAGTGAGTGGATCACTCTGAACACTGAAGCTTTATTT.

To note about this clonotype: Since a much larger clone is just one base distant, this may be a read error. The chain uses TRBV28 and TRBJ2-7; 10 bases are a match to TRBD1. The V gene end was trimmed by 7 bases and the J gene end by 5 bases; junction bases not matched to a gene: 14. This CDR3 comprises 16 residues. Germline CDR1 is MDHEN and CDR2 is SYDVKM. CDR3 loop: CASNPPGQGIINEQYF. In nucleotides, the CDR3 is TGTGCCAGCAATCCTCCGGGACAGGGGATAATCAACGAGCAGTACTTC.

Remarks on this clonotype: At one end the junction does not follow the germline gene, possibly because of a read error. The chain links TRBV12-3 or TRBV12-4 to TRBJ2-3; no firm D call. There are 12 residues in the CDR3. The CDR3 nucleotides read TGTGCCAGCGGTTATTCCCGAGATATGCAGTATTTT. As protein: CASGYSRDMQYF.

The sample holds many counts of this clonotype. J is TRBJ2-7 and V is TRBV24-1; perhaps D is TRBD1 or TRBD2 (5 bases each). V gave up 5 bases and J gave up 4 bases, with 17 bases separating them. CDR1 KGHDR and CDR2 SFDVKD come from the germline V gene. This CDR3 is built from 15 residues. CDR3 in amino acids: CATSGHPGTLYEQYF. CDR3 nucleotide sequence: TGTGCCACCAGTGGCCATCCCGGGACCTTATACGAGCAGTACTTC.

V is TRBV4-1 and J is TRBJ2-3; D remains ambiguous. This CDR3 comprises 13 residues. The V gene lost 6 bases and the J gene lost 7 bases, with 14 bases spanning the gap. Germline CDR1 is MGHRA and CDR2 is YSYEKL. The CDR3 sequence is CASSLRVTNTQYF. The CDR3 DNA follows: TGCGCCAGCAGTCTACGAGTGACAAATACGCAGTATTTT.

Comment on this clonotype: A much larger clonotype is one base distant, so this may be a read error. Here the CDR3 reads CTSSSPQEETQYF. CDR3 DNA: TGTACCAGCAGCTCCCCTCAGGAAGAGACCCAGTACTTC. The V and J genes are TRBV13 and TRBJ2-5; no definite D call. Germline CDR1 reads PRHDT; CDR2 reads FYEKMQ (reference sequence). The CDR3 is 13 residues long.

For this clonotype: Mismatch with germline at one junction end may stem from a read error. The chain is built from TRBV11-3 and TRBJ2-7; 9 bases are shared with TRBD1. This CDR3 contains 14 residues. The germline V gene has CDR1 SGHNT and CDR2 YENEEA. CDR3 sequence: CASSLGTGSYGQYF. The CDR3, as DNA: TGTGCCAGTAGCCTGGGGACAGGGAGCTACGGGCAGTACTTC. Full variable domain (missing parts from reference TRBV11-3 and TRBJ2-7): EAGVVQSPRYKIIEKKQPVAFWCNPISGHNTLYWYLQNLGQGPELLIRYENEEAVDDSQLPKDRFSAERLKGVDSTLKIQPAELGDSAVYLCASSLGTGSYGQYFGPGTRLTVT.

The table lists this clonotype with a count of one. Germline and junction disagree at one end, which may indicate a read error. V usage is TRBV5-6 and J usage is TRBJ1-2; the D is unclear. The CDR3 consists of 15 residues. The germline V gene encodes CDR1 SGHDT and CDR2 YYEEEE. The CDR3 DNA is TGTGCCAGCAGCCCAGTGGGCGCGATCAACTATGGCTACACTTTC. Translating gives CASSPVGAINYGYTF.

About this clonotype: Possible read error: a much larger clone is one base away. The CDR3 loop reads CASSLRNPAGSSGNQPQHF. DNA of the CDR3: TGTGCCAGCAGTTTAAGGAATCCTGCCGGGAGCTCGGGCAATCAGCCCCAGCATTTT. The chain joins TRBV28 to TRBJ1-5; unclear D gene. CDR1 is MDHEN, CDR2 SYDVKM, per germline. This CDR3 comprises 19 residues. The V gene lost 2 bases and the J gene lost 2 bases, with 22 bases spanning the gap. The full variable domain, in which reference TRBV28 and TRBJ1-5 provide the parts outside the CDR3, is DVKVTQSSRYLVKRTGEKVFLECVQDMDHENMFWYRQDPGLGLRLIYFSYDVKMKEKGDIPEGYSVSREKKERFSLILESASTNQTSMYLCASSLRNPAGSSGNQPQHFGDGTRLSIL.

This clonotype was counted between two and nine times. A read error may account for a junction end that differs from germline. CDR3 DNA: TGCAGTGCGTTCTCGAATCCGAACACCGGGGAGCTGTTGTTT. Translated: CSAFSNPNTGELLF. The rearrangement uses TRBV20-1 and TRBJ2-2, with a tentative D call TRBD2 (5 bases). The CDR3 consists of 14 residues. Germline CDR1 and CDR2: DFQATT and SNEGSKA (reference sequence).

This clonotype is a singleton in its sample. A read error may account for a junction end that differs from germline. The rearrangement uses TRBV6-1 and TRBJ2-3; 9 nucleotides line up with TRBD2. Germline V gene data show CDR1 as MNHNS and CDR2 as SASEGT. The CDR3 covers 16 residues. CDR3 sequence reads: CASSRGGGGSTDMQYF. The CDR3 nucleotides read TGTGCCAGCAGTCGCGGGGGGGGCGGGAGCACGGATATGCAGTATTTT.

The rearrangement joins TRBV7-8 to TRBJ2-5; D unclear. The germline V gene encodes CDR1 SGHVS and CDR2 FQNEAQ. The CDR3 runs to 13 residues. CDR3: CTSSLGLQETQYF. In DNA form, the CDR3 reads TGTACAAGCAGCTTAGGGCTCCAGGAGACCCAGTACTTC.

Worth noting for this clonotype: A much more abundant neighbour one base away suggests this may be a read error. V is TRBV25-1 and J is TRBJ2-7; 8 nucleotides line up with TRBD2. Germline CDR1 and CDR2: MGHDK and SYGVNS. The CDR3 is 13 residues long. J was trimmed by 6 bases and V by 6 bases; bases with no gene match: 7. CDR3 nucleotide sequence: TGTGCCAGCAGCTTAGCGGGAACTTTCGAGCAGTACTTC. Encoded protein: CASSLAGTFEQYF.

This clonotype appeared a few times. It may be a read error: a sequence one base away is much more abundant. The gene calls are TRBV4-1 and TRBJ2-7; 12 bases line up with TRBD2. The CDR3 runs to 16 residues. V dropped 2 bases and J dropped 5; count of bases not matched to a gene: 7. Germline CDR1 and CDR2: MGHRA and YSYEKL. CDR3 bases: TGCGCCAGCAGCCAACGACTAGCGGGAGAGGAGGACGAGCAGTACTTC. Translated: CASSQRLAGEEDEQYF.